This TCR beta chain stems from a study of cytomegalovirus exposure and HLA in healthy donors. Study-wide context: Later analysis reported that the roughly 120 validation repertoires shared the platform of the approximately 670 first-cohort repertoires. The study, taken as a whole, reports: Some TCR beta chains (164 of them) were listed as cytomegalovirus-associated. Confirmation in vitro established that a few CMV-associated chains were specific for CMV antigens.

The table came from immunoSEQ multiplex PCR; TCRdb's copy has only in-frame clones and leaves some out. The sample holds about 49,000 clones, over 85% seen once. As to this clone: Its specificity is not known.

V was pared by 8 bases and J by 0 bases, with 12 bases between. The CDR3 runs to 13 residues. Germline V lookup: CDR1 SQVTM, CDR2 ANQGSEA. It was the approximately 110-subject validation cohort, separate from the roughly 700-subject first cohort, to which the donors belonged. The chain is built from TRBV29-1 and TRBJ2-3; possibly TRBD2 for D (6 bases). Sequencing was performed on PBMCs. The TCR was taken from a woman between 18 and 30 years old in good health and CMV-seropositive. The CDR3 region is CSQGRGSTDTQYF. Written as DNA, the CDR3 is TGCAGCCAAGGCCGGGGGAGCACAGATACGCAGTATTTT.